This T cell receptor beta chain comes out of a study of blood T cell repertoires in COVID-19. On the study more broadly: The samples span acute and convalescent COVID-19 from the United States, Italy and Spain. From T cells, B-cell-depleted T cells, or PBMCs came the material, which was cDNA or gDNA.

V was trimmed by 3 bases and J by 0 bases, leaving 13 bases between them. Germline V gives CDR1 SGHRS, CDR2 YFSETQ. This CDR3 comprises 15 residues. Original processing notes: Amplification from reference gene primers served as the basis for estimated nucleated cell counts. The method was immunoSEQ multiplex PCR; TCRdb's version includes in-frame clones alone and lacks a portion of them. V and J calls and clone size come straight from that table; D and trimming were deduced from the DNA. Of about 150,000 clones listed, roughly 78% are singletons. This chain links TRBV5-1 with TRBJ2-7; the D is unclear. The material sequenced was peripheral blood. This TCR derives from a man older than 75 with acute or convalescent COVID-19. The CDR3 sequence is CASSSAAGSSYEQYF. The CDR3 nucleotides are TGCGCCAGCAGCTCAGCAGCAGGCTCCTCCTACGAGCAGTACTTC.